Below, 19 T cell receptor beta chains from the same sample are listed, as sequenced in a study of CD8+ T cells in alopecia areata. Extracted RNA was reverse transcribed into cDNA, the sequencing template. Using immunoSEQ multiplex PCR, the repertoire was profiled, and TCRdb retains in-frame clones only, with some absent. Here the sample spans over 150,000 clones, over 55% being singletons. Sequencing was performed on CD4+ T cells sorted from blood, taken at week 0. The receptors stem from a human donor with alopecia areata.

The chain is built from TRBV15 and TRBJ1-4; D remains unclear. The CDR3 contains 16 residues. Trimming removed 1 base at V and 7 bases at J, with 16 bases between. Germline CDR1 is LNHNV and CDR2 is YYDKDF (reference sequence). CDR3 DNA sequence: TGTGCCACCAGCAGAGCCGGGATCGGCCTGGGTGAAAAACTGTTTTTT. Translating it yields CATSRAGIGLGEKLFF.

This clone was found once. The CDR3 sequence is CASSIPHTGANVLTF. CDR3 coding DNA: TGTGCCAGTAGTATTCCACATACTGGGGCCAACGTCCTGACTTTC. This rearrangement joins TRBV19 to TRBJ2-6; D unresolved. Germline V gene sequence: CDR1 LNHDA, CDR2 SQIVND (reference sequence). This CDR3 spans 15 amino acids. The ends were cut back, 3 bases at V and 2 bases at J, with 8 bases in the middle.

This sequence joins TRBV27 and TRBJ1-5; 8 positions agree with TRBD1. Germline assignment: CDR1 MNHEY and CDR2 SMNVEV (reference sequence). The CDR3 is made up of 14 amino acids. J gave up 6 bases and V 6 bases, and 7 bases lay outside the gene matches. The CDR3: CASRRTGTRQPQHF. In DNA, the CDR3 is TGTGCCAGCAGGCGGACAGGGACCCGTCAGCCCCAGCATTTT.

This clone has only a few counts. The J gene is TRBJ2-7, the V gene TRBV5-1; D is uncertain. Germline values: CDR1 SGHRS, CDR2 YFSETQ. The CDR3 runs to 15 residues. The germline V and J ends were trimmed by 1 base and 4 bases, with 15 bases remaining between them. CDR3 region: CASSLIGMIEYEQYF. The CDR3 DNA is TGCGCCAGCAGCTTGATTGGGATGATTGAATACGAGCAGTACTTC.

The chain has TRBV15 and TRBJ2-3, with 7 bases matching TRBD2. CDR1 LNHNV and CDR2 YYDKDF come from the germline V gene (reference sequence). The V gene end was trimmed by 1 base and the J gene end by 0 bases; junction bases not matched to a gene: 4. This CDR3 is built from 16 residues. CDR3 amino acids: CATSRASGASTDTQYF. The CDR3 DNA is TGTGCCACCAGCAGAGCTAGCGGCGCCAGCACAGATACGCAGTATTTT.

A few counts support this clone. The chain couples TRBV2 to TRBJ2-5; TRBD1 is a possible D gene (6 bases). This CDR3 spans 14 amino acids. Germline V gene data show CDR1 as SNHLY and CDR2 as FYNNEI. Trimming took off 7 bases at V and 4 bases at J, with 16 bases between the two ends. The CDR3 nucleotides read TGTGCCAGCATGTCCCTGGACAGCCCAGAGACCCAGTACTTC. Protein: CASMSLDSPETQYF.

V usage is TRBV15 and J usage is TRBJ1-6, with no clear D. CDR1 and CDR2 from the germline V gene are LNHNV and YYDKDF (reference sequence). This CDR3 region has 12 residues. V dropped 6 bases and J dropped 8 bases, with 8 bases sitting between them. CDR3 sequence: CATRGGDSPLHF. CDR3 coding DNA: TGTGCCACCAGGGGCGGGGATTCACCCCTCCACTTT.

The CDR3 DNA sequence: TGTGCCACGGCTTGGGGGCGGGGGCCCACAGATACGCAGTATTTT. Amino acids: CATAWGRGPTDTQYF. V gene TRBV15 combines with J gene TRBJ2-3; perhaps TRBD2 as D (7 bases). The V gene lost 9 bases and the J gene lost 2 bases, with 18 bases spanning the gap. CDR3 length: 15 amino acids. Germline CDR1 reads LNHNV; CDR2 reads YYDKDF (reference sequence).

This clone came up a few times. V gene TRBV29-1 combines with J gene TRBJ2-1; D remains unclear. Germline V gene data show CDR1 as SQVTM and CDR2 as ANQGSEA. V lost 7 bases to trimming and J lost 5 bases, with 12 bases between them. CDR3 length: 12 residues. In nucleotides, the CDR3 is TGCAGCGGTACAGAACAAGACAATGAGCAGTTCTTC. Protein sequence: CSGTEQDNEQFF.

The gene calls are TRBV27 and TRBJ1-6; no firm D call. The ends were cut back, 5 bases at V and 7 bases at J, with 15 bases in the middle. CDR3 length: 15 amino acids. Germline assignment: CDR1 MNHEY and CDR2 SMNVEV (reference sequence). This CDR3 reads CASSQRIPPNSPLHF. In nucleotides, the CDR3 is TGTGCCAGCAGTCAACGGATCCCTCCCAATTCACCCCTCCACTTT.

V gene TRBV4-3 combines with J gene TRBJ2-2; TRBD1 matches at 9 bases. The length of the CDR3 is 17 residues. CDR1 is LGHNA and CDR2 is YSLEER in the germline V gene. V was pared by 0 bases and J by 4 bases, with 6 bases of the junction left unmatched. CDR3 sequence reads: CASSQDYGTGSTGELFF. CDR3 DNA: TGCGCCAGCAGCCAAGATTATGGGACAGGGAGCACCGGGGAGCTGTTTTTT.

The CDR3 is CASSPPGTGLEKLFF. The CDR3 region has the DNA TGTGCCAGCAGCCCCCCCGGGACAGGCCTTGAAAAACTGTTTTTT. This chain connects TRBV7-2 to TRBJ1-4, with 8 bases that match TRBD1. In germline, CDR1 is SGHTA, CDR2 FQGNSA. J lost 7 bases, V lost 5 bases, and 9 bases had no gene match. CDR3 length: 15 residues.

This clone has just a few counts. This chain connects TRBV29-1 to TRBJ2-7, with D hard to call. Trimming pared 4 bases from V and 5 bases from J, leaving 12 bases between. From germline, CDR1 is SQVTM and CDR2 ANQGSEA. The CDR3 totals 12 residues. This CDR3 reads CSVGQIRNEQYF. The CDR3 region has the DNA TGCAGCGTTGGGCAGATCAGAAACGAGCAGTACTTC.

V and J are TRBV9 and TRBJ2-5, with TRBD1 matching 9 bases. Germline CDR1 is SGDLS and CDR2 is YYNGEE. The CDR3 totals 17 residues. Losses at the gene ends were 0 bases for V and 2 bases for J; bases not matched to a gene: 8. The CDR3 DNA reads as TGTGCCAGCAGCGTAGGTGGGGGGACAGGGAGTCAAGAGACCCAGTACTTC. Encoded protein: CASSVGGGTGSQETQYF.

As for this clone: The same CDR3 arises from other DNA sequences in this sample as well. The J gene is TRBJ2-3, the V gene TRBV29-1; the D is unclear. This CDR3 is 12 amino acids long. Trimming took off 0 bases at V and 4 bases at J, with 5 bases between the two ends. Germline V gene sequence: CDR1 SQVTM, CDR2 ANQGSEA. The CDR3 DNA sequence: TGCAGCGTTGAAGATCTATCAGATACGCAGTATTTT. As protein: CSVEDLSDTQYF.

This clone was picked up a small number of times. The chain carries TRBV5-1 and TRBJ1-6, with 7 positions matching TRBD1. Trimming at V came to 7 bases and at J to 6 bases, leaving 4 bases not matched to a gene. CDR3 length: 13 amino acids. Germline CDR1 reads SGHRS; CDR2 reads YFSETQ. The CDR3 DNA follows: TGCGCCAGCGGGGACAGACCTAATTCACCCCTCCACTTT. Its translation is CASGDRPNSPLHF.

The gene calls are TRBV6-5 and TRBJ1-2; unclear D gene. Germline values: CDR1 MNHEY, CDR2 SVGAGI. This CDR3 spans 13 amino acids. Trimming removed 2 bases at V and 8 bases at J, with 12 bases between. DNA of the CDR3: TGTGCCAGCAGTTACGGGCCCATGGGAGGCTACACCTTC. Translated: CASSYGPMGGYTF.

V gene TRBV27 combines with J gene TRBJ2-1; 11 bases agree with TRBD2. The CDR3 consists of 14 residues. The J segment lost 8 bases and the V segment lost 10 bases, leaving 10 bases of the junction unmatched. Germline assignment: CDR1 MNHEY and CDR2 SMNVEV (reference sequence). The DNA of the CDR3 is TGTGCCACCGCATTAGCGGGGGGGTTGGATGAGCAGTTCTTC. Its protein product is CATALAGGLDEQFF.

V and J are TRBV6-5 and TRBJ2-2, with 7 bases identical to TRBD2. V lost 0 bases to trimming and J lost 8 bases; unmatched junction nucleotides: 3. Germline CDR1 and CDR2: MNHEY and SVGAGI. The CDR3 runs to 14 residues. CDR3 sequence (DNA): TGTGCCAGCAGTTACTCAGTACTAGCGGGGGAGCTGTTTTTT. It encodes CASSYSVLAGELFF.